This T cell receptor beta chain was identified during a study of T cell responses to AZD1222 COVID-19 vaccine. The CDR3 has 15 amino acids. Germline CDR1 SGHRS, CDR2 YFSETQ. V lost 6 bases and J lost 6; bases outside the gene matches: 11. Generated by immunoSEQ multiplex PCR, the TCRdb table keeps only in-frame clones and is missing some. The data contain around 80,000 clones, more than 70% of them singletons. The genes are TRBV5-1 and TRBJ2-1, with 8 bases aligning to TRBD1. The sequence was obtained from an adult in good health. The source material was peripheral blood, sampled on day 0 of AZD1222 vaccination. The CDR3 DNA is TGCGCCAGCAAGTGGACAGGGAATAGTCGCAATGAGCAGTTCTTC. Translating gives CASKWTGNSRNEQFF. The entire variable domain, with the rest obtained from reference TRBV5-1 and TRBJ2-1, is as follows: KAGVTQTPRYLIKTRGQQVTLSCSPISGHRSVSWYQQTPGQGLQFLFEYFSETQRNKGNFPGRFSGRQFSNSRSEMNVSTLELGDSALYLCASKWTGNSRNEQFFGPGTRLTVL.